This entry describes one TCR beta chain. These data are taken from a study of identical twins. The CDR3 covers 16 residues. Via MiXCR, TCRdb re-called the 5' RACE reads, giving one row per CDR3 protein. The sample gives 1.5 million to 2 million distinct CDR3 sequences, 32% of which show up once; about 0.27% is in the top ten. The chain employs TRBV21-1 and TRBJ1-5. TRBV21-1 constitutes a pseudogene. The TCR comes from a newborn girl in good health. The sequenced material came from cord blood. The CDR3, as DNA: TGTGCCAGCAGCAAAGTACGGACCCCTAGCAATCAGCCCCAGCATTTT. Its translation: CASSKVRTPSNQPQHF.